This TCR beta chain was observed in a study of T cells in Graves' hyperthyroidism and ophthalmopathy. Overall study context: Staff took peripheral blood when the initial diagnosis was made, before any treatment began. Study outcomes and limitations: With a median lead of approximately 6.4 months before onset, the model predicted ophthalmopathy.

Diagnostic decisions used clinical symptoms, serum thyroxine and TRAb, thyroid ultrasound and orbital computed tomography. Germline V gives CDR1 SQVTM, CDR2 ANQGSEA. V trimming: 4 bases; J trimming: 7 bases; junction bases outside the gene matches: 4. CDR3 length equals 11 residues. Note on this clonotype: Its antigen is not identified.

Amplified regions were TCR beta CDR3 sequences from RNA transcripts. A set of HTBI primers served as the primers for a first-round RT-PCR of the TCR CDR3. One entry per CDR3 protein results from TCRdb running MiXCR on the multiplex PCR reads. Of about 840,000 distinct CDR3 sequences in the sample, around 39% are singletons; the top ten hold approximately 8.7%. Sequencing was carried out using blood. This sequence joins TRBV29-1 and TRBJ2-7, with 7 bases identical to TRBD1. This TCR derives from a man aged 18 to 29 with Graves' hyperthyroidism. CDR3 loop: CSVVGGGEQYF. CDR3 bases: TGCAGCGTTGTAGGGGGCGGAGAGCAGTACTTC.